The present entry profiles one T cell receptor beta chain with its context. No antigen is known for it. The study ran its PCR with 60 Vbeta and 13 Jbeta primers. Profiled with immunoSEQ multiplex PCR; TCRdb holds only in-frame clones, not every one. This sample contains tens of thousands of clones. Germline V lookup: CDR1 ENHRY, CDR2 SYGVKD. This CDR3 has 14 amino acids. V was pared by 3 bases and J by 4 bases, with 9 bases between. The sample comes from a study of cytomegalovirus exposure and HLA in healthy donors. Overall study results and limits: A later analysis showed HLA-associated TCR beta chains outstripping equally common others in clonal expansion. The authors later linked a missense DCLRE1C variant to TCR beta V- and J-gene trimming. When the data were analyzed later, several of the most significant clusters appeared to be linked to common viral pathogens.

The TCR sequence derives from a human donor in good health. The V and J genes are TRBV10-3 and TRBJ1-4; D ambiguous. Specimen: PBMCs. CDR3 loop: CAISERGLNEKLFF. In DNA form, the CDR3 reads TGTGCCATCAGTGAACGAGGTCTTAATGAAAAACTGTTTTTT.